Following are 6 T cell receptor beta chains from one sample sequenced in a study of cytomegalovirus exposure and HLA in healthy donors. The protocol was immunoSEQ multiplex PCR, while the TCRdb copy is restricted to in-frame clones and leaves out a portion. The sample lists 150,000 to 250,000 clones; approximately 82% were seen once. Sequenced sample: PBMCs. The receptors originated from a woman aged 30 to 39 in good health and CMV-seropositive.

The sample holds one count of this clone. The chain combines TRBV28 with TRBJ2-3; 12 positions agree with TRBD2. This CDR3 is built from 16 residues. Germline lookup yields CDR1 MDHEN and CDR2 SYDVKM. The junction had 2 bases not matched to a gene; V was cut back by 4 bases and J by 0 bases. Written as DNA, the CDR3 is TGTGCCAGCAGTTCTAGCGGGAGGGAAAGCACAGATACGCAGTATTTT. Protein: CASSSSGRESTDTQYF. The full variable domain, completed using reference TRBV28 and TRBJ2-3, is DVKVTQSSRYLVKRTGEKVFLECVQDMDHENMFWYRQDPGLGLRLIYFSYDVKMKEKGDIPEGYSVSREKKERFSLILESASTNQTSMYLCASSSSGRESTDTQYFGPGTRLTVL.

This clone was observed a single time. This rearrangement joins TRBV7-2 to TRBJ2-1, with 8 bases that match TRBD2. In germline, CDR1 is SGHTA, CDR2 FQGNSA. V shed 1 base and J 6 bases; nucleotides not matched to a gene: 5. This CDR3 has 15 amino acids. CDR3 sequence (DNA): TGTGCCAGCAGCTTAGTCGGGGGGGCTTTCAATGAGCAGTTCTTC. It translates to CASSLVGGAFNEQFF.

The V call is TRBV30, the J call TRBJ2-7; TRBD1 might be the D (6 bases). V dropped 6 bases and J dropped 5 bases, with 17 bases sitting between them. The CDR3 is made up of 13 amino acids. Germline CDR1 GTSNPN, CDR2 SVGIG (reference sequence). The CDR3 region is CACSLTGYHEQYF. CDR3 DNA sequence: TGTGCCTGTAGCTTAACAGGGTACCACGAGCAGTACTTC.

V usage is TRBV7-8 and J usage is TRBJ2-7; D may be TRBD2 (6 bases). V gave up 3 bases and J gave up 9 bases, with 15 bases separating them. The CDR3 sequence is 13 residues long. The V gene's germline CDR1 is SGHVS and CDR2 FQNEAQ. The CDR3 loop reads CASSFTGLSGQYF. In DNA, the CDR3 is TGTGCCAGCAGCTTTACGGGACTCAGCGGGCAGTACTTC.

The chain couples TRBV27 to TRBJ1-1; 8 bases align to TRBD1. Germline loops: CDR1 MNHEY, CDR2 SMNVEV (reference sequence). V was pared by 3 bases and J by 7 bases, with 4 bases of the junction left unmatched. The CDR3 loop spans 13 amino acids. The CDR3 DNA reads as TGTGCCAGCAGTTTGACAGGGGATGGTGAAGCTTTCTTT. The encoded protein is CASSLTGDGEAFF.

The chain recombines TRBV9 with TRBJ2-7; TRBD2 aligns across 11 bases. The CDR3 runs 15 residues. Trimming took 1 base from V and 4 from J; bases not matched to a gene: 4. Looked up from germline, CDR1 is SGDLS and CDR2 is YYNGEE. The CDR3 is CASSVNSGREYEQYF. The CDR3 nucleotides read TGTGCCAGCAGCGTAAATAGCGGGAGGGAATACGAGCAGTACTTC.